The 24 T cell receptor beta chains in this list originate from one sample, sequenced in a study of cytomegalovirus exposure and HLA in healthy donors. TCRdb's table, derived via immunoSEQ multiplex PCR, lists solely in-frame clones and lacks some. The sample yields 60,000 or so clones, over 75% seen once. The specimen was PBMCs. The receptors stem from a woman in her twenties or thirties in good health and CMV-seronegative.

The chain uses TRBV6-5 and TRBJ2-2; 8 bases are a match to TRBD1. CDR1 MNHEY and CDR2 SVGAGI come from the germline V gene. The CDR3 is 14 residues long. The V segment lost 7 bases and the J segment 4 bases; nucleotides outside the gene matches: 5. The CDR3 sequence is CASNRQGATGELFF. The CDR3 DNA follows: TGTGCCAGCAATCGGCAGGGGGCCACCGGGGAGCTGTTTTTT.

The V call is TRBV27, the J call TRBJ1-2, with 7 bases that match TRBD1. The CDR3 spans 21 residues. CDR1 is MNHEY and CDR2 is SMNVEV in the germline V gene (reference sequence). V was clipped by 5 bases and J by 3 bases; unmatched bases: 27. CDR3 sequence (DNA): TGTGCCAGCAGTCATGTTGGTTACGCGACCTTCAAAAAAACAGGGGACTATGGCTACACCTTC. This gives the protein CASSHVGYATFKKTGDYGYTF.

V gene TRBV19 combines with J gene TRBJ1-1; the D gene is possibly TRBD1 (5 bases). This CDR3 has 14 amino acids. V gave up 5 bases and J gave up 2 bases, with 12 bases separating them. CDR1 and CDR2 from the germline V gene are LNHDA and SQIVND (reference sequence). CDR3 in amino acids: CASSLRRGNTEAFF. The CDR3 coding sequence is TGTGCCAGTAGTTTAAGGAGGGGAAACACTGAAGCTTTCTTT. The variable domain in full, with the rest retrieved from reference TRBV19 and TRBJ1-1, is DGGITQSPKYLFRKEGQNVTLSCEQNLNHDAMYWYRQDPGQGLRLIYYSQIVNDFQKGDIAEGYSVSREKKESFPLTVTSAQKNPTAFYLCASSLRRGNTEAFFGQGTRLTVV.

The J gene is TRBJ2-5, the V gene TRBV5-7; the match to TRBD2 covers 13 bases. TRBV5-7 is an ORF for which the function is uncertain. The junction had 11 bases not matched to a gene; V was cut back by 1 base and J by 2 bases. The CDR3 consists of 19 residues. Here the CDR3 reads CASSLYREWTSGGQETQYF. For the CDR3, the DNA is TGTGCCAGCAGCTTGTACAGGGAATGGACTAGCGGGGGTCAAGAGACCCAGTACTTC.

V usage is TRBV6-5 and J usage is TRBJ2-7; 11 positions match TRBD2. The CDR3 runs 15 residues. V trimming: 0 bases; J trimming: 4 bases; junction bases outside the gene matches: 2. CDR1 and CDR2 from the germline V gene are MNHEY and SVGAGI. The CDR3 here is CASSYSGTSGYEQYF. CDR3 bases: TGTGCCAGCAGTTACTCGGGGACTAGCGGTTACGAGCAGTACTTC.

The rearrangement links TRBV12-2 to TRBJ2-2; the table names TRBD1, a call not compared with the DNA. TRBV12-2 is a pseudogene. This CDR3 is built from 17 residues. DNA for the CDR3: TGTGCAAGTCGCCCGCACAGGGGCATCGGAGTGACAGGGGAGCTGTTTTTT. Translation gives CASRPHRGIGVTGELFF.

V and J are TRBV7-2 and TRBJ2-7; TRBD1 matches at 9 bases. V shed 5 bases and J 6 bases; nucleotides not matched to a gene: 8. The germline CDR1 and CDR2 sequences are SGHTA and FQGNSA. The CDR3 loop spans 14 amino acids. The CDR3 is CASSPGTGRGEQYF. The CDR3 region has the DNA TGTGCCAGCAGCCCCGGGACAGGGAGAGGCGAGCAGTACTTC.

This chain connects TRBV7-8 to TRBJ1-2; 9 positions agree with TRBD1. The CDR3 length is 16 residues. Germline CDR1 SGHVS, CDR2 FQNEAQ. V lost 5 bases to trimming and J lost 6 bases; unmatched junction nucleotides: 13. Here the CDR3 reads CASSPLAADRGNGYTF. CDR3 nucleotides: TGTGCCAGCAGCCCCTTAGCCGCCGACAGGGGGAATGGCTACACCTTC.

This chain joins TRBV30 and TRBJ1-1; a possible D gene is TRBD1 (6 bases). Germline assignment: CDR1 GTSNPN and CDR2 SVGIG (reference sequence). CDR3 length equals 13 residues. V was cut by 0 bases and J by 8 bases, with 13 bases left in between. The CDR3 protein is CAWSVQGPGEAFF. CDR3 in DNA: TGTGCCTGGAGTGTACAGGGCCCCGGAGAAGCTTTCTTT. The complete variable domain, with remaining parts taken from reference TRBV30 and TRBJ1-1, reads SQTIHQWPATLVQPVGSPLSLECTVEGTSNPNLYWYRQAAGRGLQLLFYSVGIGQISSEVPQNLSASRPQDRQFILSSKKLLLSDSGFYLCAWSVQGPGEAFFGQGTRLTVV.

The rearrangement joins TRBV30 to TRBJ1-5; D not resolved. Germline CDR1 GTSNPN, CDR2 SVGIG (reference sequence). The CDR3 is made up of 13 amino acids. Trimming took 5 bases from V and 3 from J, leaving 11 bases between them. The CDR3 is CAWGYSHNQPQHF. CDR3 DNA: TGTGCCTGGGGGTACAGTCACAATCAGCCCCAGCATTTT.

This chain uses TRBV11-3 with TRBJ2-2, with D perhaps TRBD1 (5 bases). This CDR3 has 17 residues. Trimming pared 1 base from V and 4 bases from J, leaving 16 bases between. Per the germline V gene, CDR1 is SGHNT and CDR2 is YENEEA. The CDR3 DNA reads TGTGCCAGCAGCTTAGGTTTAGGCAGGGTTGCCACCGGGGAGCTGTTTTTT. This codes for CASSLGLGRVATGELFF.

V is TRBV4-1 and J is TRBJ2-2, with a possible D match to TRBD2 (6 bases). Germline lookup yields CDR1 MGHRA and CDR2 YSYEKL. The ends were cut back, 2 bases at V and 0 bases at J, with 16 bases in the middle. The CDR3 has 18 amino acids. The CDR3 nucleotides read TGCGCCAGCAGCCAACTAGCGTCGTTAGCGGCGAACACCGGGGAGCTGTTTTTT. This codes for CASSQLASLAANTGELFF.

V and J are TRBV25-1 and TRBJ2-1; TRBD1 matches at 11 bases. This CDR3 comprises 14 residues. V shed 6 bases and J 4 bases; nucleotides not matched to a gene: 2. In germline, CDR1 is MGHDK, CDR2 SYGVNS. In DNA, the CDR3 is TGTGCCAGCAGAGGGACAGGGGGATACAATGAGCAGTTCTTC. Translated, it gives CASRGTGGYNEQFF.

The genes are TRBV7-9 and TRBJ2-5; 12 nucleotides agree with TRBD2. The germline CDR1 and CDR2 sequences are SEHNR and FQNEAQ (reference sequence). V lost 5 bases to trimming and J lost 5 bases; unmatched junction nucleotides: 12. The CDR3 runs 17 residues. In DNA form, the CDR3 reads TGTGCCAGCAGCCCAACCCTAGCGGGAGGGCCCTCGGAGACCCAGTACTTC. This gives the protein CASSPTLAGGPSETQYF.

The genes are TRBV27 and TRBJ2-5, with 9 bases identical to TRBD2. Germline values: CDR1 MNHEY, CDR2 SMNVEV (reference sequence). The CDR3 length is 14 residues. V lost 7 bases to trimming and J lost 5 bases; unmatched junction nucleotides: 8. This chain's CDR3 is CASMWRGGQETQYF. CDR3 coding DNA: TGTGCCAGCATGTGGCGGGGGGGACAGGAGACCCAGTACTTC.

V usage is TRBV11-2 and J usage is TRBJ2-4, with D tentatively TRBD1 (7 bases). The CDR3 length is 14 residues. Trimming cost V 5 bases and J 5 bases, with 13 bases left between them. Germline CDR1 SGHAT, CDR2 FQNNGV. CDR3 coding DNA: TGTGCCAGCAGCCACACCAGGGGGGAAAACATTCAGTACTTC. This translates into CASSHTRGENIQYF.

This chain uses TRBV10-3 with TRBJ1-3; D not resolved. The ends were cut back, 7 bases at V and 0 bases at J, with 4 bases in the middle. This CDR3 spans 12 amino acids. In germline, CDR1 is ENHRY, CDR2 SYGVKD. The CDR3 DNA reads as TGTGCCATCATATCCTCTGGAAACACCATATATTTT. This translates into CAIISSGNTIYF.

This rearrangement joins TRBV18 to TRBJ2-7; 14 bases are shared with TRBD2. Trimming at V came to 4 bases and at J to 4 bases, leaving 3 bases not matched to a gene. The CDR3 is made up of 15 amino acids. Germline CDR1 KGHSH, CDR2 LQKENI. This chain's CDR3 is CASSRLAGGIYEQYF. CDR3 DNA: TGTGCCAGCTCACGACTAGCGGGAGGGATTTACGAGCAGTACTTC.

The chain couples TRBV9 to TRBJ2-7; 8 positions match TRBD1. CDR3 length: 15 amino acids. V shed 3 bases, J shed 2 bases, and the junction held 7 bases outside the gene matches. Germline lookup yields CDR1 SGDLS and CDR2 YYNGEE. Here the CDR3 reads CASSGGTGHTYEQYF. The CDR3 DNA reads TGTGCCAGCAGCGGAGGGACAGGACATACCTACGAGCAGTACTTC. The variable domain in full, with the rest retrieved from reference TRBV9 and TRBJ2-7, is DSGVTQTPKHLITATGQRVTLRCSPRSGDLSVYWYQQSLDQGLQFLIQYYNGEERAKGNILERFSAQQFPDLHSELNLSSLELGDSALYFCASSGGTGHTYEQYFGPGTRLTVT.

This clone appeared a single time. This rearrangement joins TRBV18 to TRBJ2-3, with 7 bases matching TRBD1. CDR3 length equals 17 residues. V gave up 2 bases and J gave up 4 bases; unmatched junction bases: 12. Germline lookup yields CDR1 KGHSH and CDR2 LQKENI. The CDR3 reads CASSPNPPGQGADTQYF. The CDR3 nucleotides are TGTGCCAGCTCACCAAACCCCCCAGGGCAGGGGGCAGATACGCAGTATTTT.

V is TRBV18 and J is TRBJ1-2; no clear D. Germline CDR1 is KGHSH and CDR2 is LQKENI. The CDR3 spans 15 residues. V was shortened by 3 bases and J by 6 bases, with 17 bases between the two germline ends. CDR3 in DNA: TGTGCCAGCTCACCCAATAACACCCCCGGAGATGGCTACACCTTC. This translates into CASSPNNTPGDGYTF. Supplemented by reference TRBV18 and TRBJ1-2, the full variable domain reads NAGVMQNPRHLVRRRGQEARLRCSPMKGHSHVYWYRQLPEEGLKFMVYLQKENIIDESGMPKERFSAEFPKEGPSILRIQQVVRGDSAAYFCASSPNNTPGDGYTFGSGTRLTVV.

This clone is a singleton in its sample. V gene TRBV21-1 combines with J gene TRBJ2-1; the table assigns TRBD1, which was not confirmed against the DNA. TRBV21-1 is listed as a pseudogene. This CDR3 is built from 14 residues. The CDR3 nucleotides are TGTGCCAGCAGCACCACATGCTCCTACAATGAGCAGTTCTTC. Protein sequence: CASSTTCSYNEQFF.

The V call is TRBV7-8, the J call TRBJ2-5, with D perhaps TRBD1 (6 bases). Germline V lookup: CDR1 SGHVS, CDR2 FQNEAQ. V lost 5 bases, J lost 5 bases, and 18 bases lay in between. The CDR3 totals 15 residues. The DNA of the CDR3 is TGTGCCAGCAGCCTACTCTCCAGGGGTGGGGAGACCCAGTACTTC. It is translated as CASSLLSRGGETQYF.

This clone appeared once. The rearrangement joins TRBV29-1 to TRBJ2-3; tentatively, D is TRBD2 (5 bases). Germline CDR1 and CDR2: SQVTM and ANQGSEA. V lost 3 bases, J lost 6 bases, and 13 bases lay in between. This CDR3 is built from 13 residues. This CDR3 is CSVDRAGGDTQYF. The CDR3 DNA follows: TGCAGCGTTGATAGGGCAGGCGGGGATACGCAGTATTTT.